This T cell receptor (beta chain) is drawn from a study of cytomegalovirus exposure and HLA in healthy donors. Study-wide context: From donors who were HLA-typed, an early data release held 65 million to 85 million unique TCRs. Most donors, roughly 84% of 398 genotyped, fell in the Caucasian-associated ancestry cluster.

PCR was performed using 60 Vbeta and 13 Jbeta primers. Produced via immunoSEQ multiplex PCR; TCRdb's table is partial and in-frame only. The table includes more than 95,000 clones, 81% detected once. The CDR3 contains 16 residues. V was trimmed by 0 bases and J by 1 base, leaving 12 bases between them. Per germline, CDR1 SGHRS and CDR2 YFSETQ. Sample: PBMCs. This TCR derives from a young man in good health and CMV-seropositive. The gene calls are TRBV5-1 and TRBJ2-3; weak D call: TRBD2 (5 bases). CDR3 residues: CASSLAVDSGTDTQYF. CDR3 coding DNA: TGCGCCAGCAGCTTGGCAGTGGACTCAGGCACAGATACGCAGTATTTT.